These T cell receptor beta chains were read from a single sample in a study of blood T cells in healthy people across ages. Using its own MiXCR run on the 5' RACE reads, TCRdb lists one record per CDR3 protein. In the table there are about 1.4 million distinct CDR3 sequences, approximately 60% of which are singletons. The sequenced material came from blood. The receptor source for this set is a man between 18 and 35 years old in good health. Each CDR3 is given with its conserved first and last residue. Each record gives: D gene, J gene, V gene, clone size, CDR3 DNA, CDR3 protein. The D gene is left open where the match is weak. The size field is filled for only some rows; it gives once, few, many or a size class.

D: .
J: TRBJ1-1
V: TRBV21-1
size: .
DNA: TGTGCCAGCAGCAGACTTCGGACTGAAGCTTTCTTT
CDR3: CASSRLRTEAFF

D: .
J: TRBJ1-1
V: TRBV9
size: .
DNA: TGTGCCAGCAGCCCCCTCTCGACGGGGACTGAAGCTTTCTTT
CDR3: CASSPLSTGTEAFF

D: .
J: TRBJ2-6
V: TRBV3-1
size: few
DNA: TGTGCCAGCAGCCAAGACTTTTTCTGGACAGCTATCTCTGGGGCCAACGTCCTGACTTTC
CDR3: CASSQDFFWTAISGANVLTF

D: TRBD2
J: TRBJ2-1
V: TRBV12-3/TRBV12-4
size: .
DNA: TGTGCCAGCGGAGTAGCGGGAGGGATTGAGCAGTTCTTC
CDR3: CASGVAGGIEQFF

D: TRBD1
J: TRBJ2-1
V: TRBV20-1
size: .
DNA: TGCAGTGCCAGGCCAGGAAGGGGGCTGCACAATGAGCAGTTCTTC
CDR3: CSARPGRGLHNEQFF

D: .
J: TRBJ2-7
V: TRBV28
size: few
DNA: TGTGCCAGCAGTTTATCGACAGGAGGCCCCAGCTCCTACGAGCAGTACTTC
CDR3: CASSLSTGGPSSYEQYF

D: .
J: TRBJ1-2
V: TRBV7-9
size: .
DNA: TGTGCCAGCAGCCAAGAAGGTCTGGGGCCGGCCTATGGCTACACCTTC
CDR3: CASSQEGLGPAYGYTF

D: TRBD1
J: TRBJ2-4
V: TRBV12-3/TRBV12-4
size: .
DNA: TGTGCCAGCAGTACGACAGGGGAAAACATTCAGTACTTC
CDR3: CASSTTGENIQYF

D: .
J: TRBJ2-7
V: TRBV27
size: few
DNA: TGTGCCAGTGCCAGCACAGGGATGTGGGAGCAGTACTTC
CDR3: CASASTGMWEQYF

D: .
J: TRBJ1-2
V: TRBV20-1
size: .
DNA: TGCAGTGCGGAGGGGTCCTTTGGCTACACCTTC
CDR3: CSAEGSFGYTF

D: .
J: TRBJ1-1
V: TRBV7-9
size: .
DNA: TGTGCCAGCAGCTTTGGGCGGACAGACACTGAAGCTTTCTTT
CDR3: CASSFGRTDTEAFF

D: TRBD1
J: TRBJ2-1
V: TRBV4-1
size: .
DNA: TGCGCCAGCAGCCAAGGGACAGGGCCCTACAATGAGCAGTTCTTC
CDR3: CASSQGTGPYNEQFF

D: .
J: TRBJ2-5
V: TRBV28
size: .
DNA: TGTGCCAGCAGTTTAGGTGCAGCGGCGGATGAGACCCAGTACTTC
CDR3: CASSLGAAADETQYF

D: .
J: TRBJ1-1
V: TRBV6-6
size: few
DNA: TGTGCCAGCAGTTACTCTGCGGGGATGAACACTGAAGCTTTCTTT
CDR3: CASSYSAGMNTEAFF

D: .
J: TRBJ2-1
V: TRBV11-1
size: .
DNA: TGTGCCAGCAGCACGGTCGGACGCAATGAGCAGTTCTTC
CDR3: CASSTVGRNEQFF